The 17 T cell receptor beta chains given below trace back to one sample, sequenced in a study of cytomegalovirus exposure and HLA in healthy donors. A multiplex PCR was run with 60 Vbeta primers and 13 Jbeta primers. Libraries were prepared by immunoSEQ multiplex PCR; TCRdb keeps only in-frame clonotypes and omits some of them. Seen here are about 200,000 clones, around 84% observed once, and the top ten hold 1.5% to 2%. The sample consisted of PBMCs. The receptors were sampled from a woman aged 18-35 years in good health and CMV-seronegative.

This sequence joins TRBV13 and TRBJ2-3; 11 positions match TRBD2. CDR1 is PRHDT, CDR2 FYEKMQ, per germline (reference sequence). The V and J ends lost 5 bases and 0 bases, in that order; junction bases with no gene match: 7. The CDR3 sequence is 17 residues long. Written as DNA, the CDR3 is TGTGCCAGCAGCCTTCGACTAGCGGGGAGTAGCACAGATACGCAGTATTTT. It translates to CASSLRLAGSSTDTQYF.

V usage is TRBV2 and J usage is TRBJ2-7; the D is unclear. The CDR3 consists of 13 residues. CDR1 and CDR2 (germline): SNHLY, FYNNEI. V was trimmed by 6 bases and J by 4 bases, leaving 13 bases between them. DNA of the CDR3: TGTGCCAGCAGGACCCCCAGGTATTACGAGCAGTACGTC. It is translated as CASRTPRYYEQYV.

J is TRBJ2-7 and V is TRBV5-6; D is unresolved. This CDR3 is built from 11 residues. V gave up 4 bases and J gave up 4 bases, with 6 bases separating them. CDR1 is SGHDT, CDR2 YYEEEE, per germline. The CDR3 spells CASSNSYEQYF. As DNA, the CDR3 is TGTGCCAGCAGCAACAGTTACGAGCAGTACTTC.

A few counts support this clone. The chain is built from TRBV5-1 and TRBJ1-2; TRBD1 is a possible D gene (6 bases). CDR3 size: 12 residues. Germline CDR1 SGHRS, CDR2 YFSETQ. With 4 bases removed from V and 4 bases from J, the gap between germline ends came to 8 bases. CDR3 protein: CASSRDTYGYTF. The DNA for the CDR3 is TGCGCCAGCAGCAGGGACACCTATGGCTACACCTTC.

The chain carries TRBV25-1 and TRBJ2-7, with 9 bases that match TRBD1. The CDR3 loop spans 13 amino acids. Germline V gene data show CDR1 as MGHDK and CDR2 as SYGVNS. Losses at the gene ends were 9 bases for V and 4 bases for J; bases not matched to a gene: 7. The CDR3 reads CASSGTGRYEQYF. CDR3 DNA: TGTGCCAGTTCCGGGACAGGGAGGTACGAGCAGTACTTC.

V gene TRBV27 combines with J gene TRBJ2-6, with D possibly TRBD2 on 6 matching bases. The germline gives CDR1 MNHEY, CDR2 SMNVEV (reference sequence). The CDR3 sequence is 11 residues long. V was shortened by 6 bases and J by 13 bases, with 10 bases between the two germline ends. Here the CDR3 DNA reads TGTGCCAGCAGGATGGGGAGGGTCCTGACTTTC. It specifies CASRMGRVLTF.

The chain combines TRBV10-3 with TRBJ2-7, with D tentatively TRBD2 (7 bases). V lost 3 bases to trimming and J lost 2 bases, with 14 bases between them. Germline CDR1 reads ENHRY; CDR2 reads SYGVKD. The CDR3 length is 15 residues. The CDR3 here is CAISDMGRGTYEQYF. The DNA for the CDR3 is TGTGCCATCAGTGATATGGGGAGGGGGACCTACGAGCAGTACTTC.

The chain is built from TRBV7-2 and TRBJ2-1; 8 nucleotides align to TRBD1. V was clipped by 7 bases and J by 0 bases; unmatched bases: 2. The CDR3 has 14 residues. Germline V gene data show CDR1 as SGHTA and CDR2 as FQGNSA. The CDR3 loop is CASTTGGSYNEQFF. CDR3 nucleotides: TGTGCCAGCACCACAGGGGGCTCCTACAATGAGCAGTTCTTC.

The rearrangement uses TRBV29-1 and TRBJ1-2; 9 bases agree with TRBD1. V was clipped by 4 bases and J by 7 bases; unmatched bases: 4. This CDR3 region has 12 residues. CDR1 is SQVTM, CDR2 ANQGSEA, per germline. In DNA, the CDR3 is TGCAGCGTTGCCGGGACAGGGCCTGGCTACACCTTC. It codes for CSVAGTGPGYTF.

The rearrangement joins TRBV10-3 to TRBJ2-2; D is perhaps TRBD2 (5 bases). V shed 6 bases and J shed 4 bases, with 18 bases lying between them. The CDR3 is 16 residues long. Germline assignment: CDR1 ENHRY and CDR2 SYGVKD. The CDR3 nucleotides are TGTGCCATCAGCCCGGGCACTCGGGAAGCCACCGGGGAGCTGTTTTTT. Its translation is CAISPGTREATGELFF.

The chain carries TRBV7-9 and TRBJ1-2, with TRBD1 as a possible D gene (5 bases). The germline CDR1 and CDR2 sequences are SEHNR and FQNEAQ (reference sequence). The CDR3 runs to 14 residues. V shed 7 bases and J shed 8 bases, with 20 bases lying between them. CDR3 loop: CASTPRGGRGGYTF. The CDR3 DNA sequence: TGTGCCAGCACCCCCCGTGGAGGTCGGGGGGGCTACACCTTC.

The V call is TRBV7-2, the J call TRBJ2-1; 12 nucleotides align to TRBD2. This CDR3 region has 15 residues. CDR1 and CDR2 (germline): SGHTA, FQGNSA. Trimming at V came to 2 bases and at J to 6 bases, leaving 2 bases not matched to a gene. CDR3 nucleotide sequence: TGTGCCAGCAGCTTACTAGCGGGAGGGGTCAATGAGCAGTTCTTC. This translates into CASSLLAGGVNEQFF.

The rearrangement joins TRBV20-1 to TRBJ2-2; D remains ambiguous. The germline V gene has CDR1 DFQATT and CDR2 SNEGSKA (reference sequence). The V end was cut by 2 bases, the J end by 8 bases, with 6 bases between. The length of the CDR3 is 11 residues. CDR3 sequence: CSARLRGELFF. The DNA for the CDR3 is TGCAGTGCTAGATTGAGAGGGGAGCTGTTTTTT.

This clone was counted a few times. The V and J genes are TRBV6-1 and TRBJ1-1, with TRBD1 matching over 7 bases. Germline V gives CDR1 MNHNS, CDR2 SASEGT. The CDR3 is 14 amino acids. Trimming at V came to 5 bases and at J to 1 base, leaving 4 bases not matched to a gene. The CDR3 protein is CASSSQGSNTEAFF. The CDR3, as DNA: TGTGCCAGCAGTTCACAGGGGTCGAACACTGAAGCTTTCTTT.

The chain is built from TRBV13 and TRBJ2-1; D may be TRBD1 (6 bases). This CDR3 is built from 17 residues. V was pared by 0 bases and J by 0 bases, with 12 bases between. From germline, CDR1 is PRHDT and CDR2 FYEKMQ (reference sequence). The CDR3 DNA is TGTGCCAGCAGCTTAGGCCAGGGGTCATTCTCCTACAATGAGCAGTTCTTC. It encodes CASSLGQGSFSYNEQFF.

CDR3 residues: CASSSGQSNEQFF. The CDR3 DNA reads TGTGCCAGCAGCTCTGGACAGAGCAATGAGCAGTTCTTC. The chain links TRBV7-9 to TRBJ2-1, with D possibly being TRBD1 (6 bases). The CDR3 consists of 13 residues. V lost 4 bases and J 6 bases, leaving 10 bases between the germline ends. Per the germline V gene, CDR1 is SEHNR and CDR2 is FQNEAQ (reference sequence).

This clone has only one observation. This chain links TRBV19 with TRBJ2-7, with a possible D match to TRBD1 (5 bases). CDR3 length: 15 residues. Germline V gene lookup returns CDR1 LNHDA and CDR2 SQIVND (reference sequence). Deletions cut 1 base from V and 2 bases from J, with 12 bases between. CDR3 DNA sequence: TGTGCCAGTAGTATAGTGGGGCAGGGCCCCTACGAGCAGTACTTC. Translation gives CASSIVGQGPYEQYF.